This passage covers 15 T cell receptor beta chains from one sample sequenced in a study of graft-versus-host responses after intestinal transplantation. Clones were sequenced by immunoSEQ multiplex PCR, and TCRdb holds only the in-frame ones, with some missing. The table includes 75,000 to 100,000 clones, approximately 92% detected once. Their target antigens are unknown. Sequencing was performed on unstimulated CD8+ T cells sorted from spleen or lymph node cells, taken before intestinal transplant. These receptors all stem from a human donor who received an intestinal transplant.

V usage is TRBV12-5 and J usage is TRBJ2-7; TRBD2 matches at 12 bases. The CDR3 sequence is 17 residues long. Per germline, CDR1 LGHNT and CDR2 FRNRAP. V shed 1 base and J 1 base; nucleotides not matched to a gene: 5. CDR3 loop: CASGLAPTSGGSYEQYF. The CDR3 DNA is TGTGCTAGTGGTTTGGCCCCCACTAGCGGGGGGTCCTACGAGCAGTACTTC. Full variable domain (missing parts from reference TRBV12-5 and TRBJ2-7): DARVTQTPRHKVTEMGQEVTMRCQPILGHNTVFWYRQTMMQGLELLAYFRNRAPLDDSGMPKDRFSAEMPDATLATLKIQPSEPRDSAVYFCASGLAPTSGGSYEQYFGPGTRLTVT.

V and J are TRBV5-1 and TRBJ1-2, with 10 bases aligning to TRBD1. V gave up 4 bases and J gave up 4 bases; unmatched junction bases: 13. Germline lookup yields CDR1 SGHRS and CDR2 YFSETQ. The CDR3 extends over 17 amino acids. The CDR3 bases are TGCGCCAGCAGCCCGGCCAATTCCGGGACAGGGGTCTATGGCTACACCTTC. Residues: CASSPANSGTGVYGYTF.

The chain employs TRBV6-5 and TRBJ2-7; 9 bases line up with TRBD1. The CDR3 extends over 15 amino acids. Unmatched junction bases numbered 3, after V lost 2 bases and J lost 1 base. The germline V gene has CDR1 MNHEY and CDR2 SVGAGI. The DNA for the CDR3 is TGTGCCAGCAGTTACGCCGGGACAGGGTCCTACGAGCAGTACTTC. It is translated as CASSYAGTGSYEQYF.

The chain has TRBV30 and TRBJ1-2; D gene unclear. V was cut by 4 bases and J by 8 bases, with 11 bases left in between. CDR1 is GTSNPN and CDR2 is SVGIG in the germline V gene (reference sequence). CDR3 size: 11 residues. The CDR3 here is CAWKEGSGYTF. DNA of the CDR3: TGTGCCTGGAAAGAGGGAAGCGGCTACACCTTC.

This clone was counted only a few times. J is TRBJ1-3 and V is TRBV7-9; TRBD1 is a possible D gene (6 bases). The ends were cut back, 6 bases at V and 2 bases at J, with 11 bases in the middle. CDR3 length equals 14 residues. Germline-derived CDR1 and CDR2 are SEHNR and FQNEAQ (reference sequence). CDR3 sequence (DNA): TGTGCCAGCAGTCCGGACAGTCCTGGAAACACCATATATTTT. This encodes CASSPDSPGNTIYF.

This clone was seen once. J is TRBJ1-1 and V is TRBV6-5, with D hard to call. V was cut by 5 bases and J by 1 base, with 14 bases left in between. This CDR3 contains 15 residues. Germline V CDR1 and CDR2: MNHEY, SVGAGI. CDR3 in DNA: TGTGCCAGCAGTCCCATGAGATCAGGGAACACTGAAGCTTTCTTT. This encodes CASSPMRSGNTEAFF.

V usage is TRBV7-8 and J usage is TRBJ1-5; tentatively, D is TRBD1 (5 bases). The length of the CDR3 is 15 residues. Germline assignment: CDR1 SGHVS and CDR2 FQNEAQ. With 3 bases removed from V and 3 bases from J, the gap between germline ends came to 12 bases. The DNA of the CDR3 is TGTGCCAGCAGCTTGACGGACAACTTCAATCAGCCCCAGCATTTT. Translation gives CASSLTDNFNQPQHF.

The V gene is TRBV11-3, the J gene TRBJ2-7; D gene unclear. This CDR3 has 12 residues. Trimming removed 5 bases at V and 0 bases at J, with 5 bases between. Germline V gene sequence: CDR1 SGHNT, CDR2 YENEEA. CDR3 protein: CASSLTSYEQYF. The DNA of the CDR3 is TGTGCCAGCAGCCTAACCTCCTACGAGCAGTACTTC.

The chain is built from TRBV7-6 and TRBJ2-1; tentatively, D is TRBD1 (6 bases). The CDR3 extends over 13 amino acids. Deletions cut 3 bases from V and 9 bases from J, with 12 bases between. Germline CDR1 and CDR2: SGHVS and FNYEAQ. This CDR3 is CASSFLQGGEQFF. The CDR3 region has the DNA TGTGCCAGCAGCTTCCTACAGGGCGGTGAGCAGTTCTTC.

The chain couples TRBV9 to TRBJ2-3; 14 bases match TRBD2. J was trimmed by 4 bases and V by 5 bases; bases with no gene match: 6. CDR1 and CDR2 (germline): SGDLS, YYNGEE. The CDR3 totals 16 residues. The CDR3 region has the DNA TGTGCCAGCAGTAGAGGGACTAGCGGGGGATCAGATACGCAGTATTTT. It specifies CASSRGTSGGSDTQYF.

The sample holds one count of this clone. The chain links TRBV5-1 to TRBJ1-2; D remains unclear. CDR1 SGHRS and CDR2 YFSETQ come from the germline V gene. The V and J ends lost 4 bases and 5 bases respectively, with 18 bases between them. The CDR3 runs 15 residues. The CDR3 DNA sequence: TGCGCCAGCAGCCGCTTCCGTCGCCCCTATTATGGCTACACCTTC. Translating it yields CASSRFRRPYYGYTF.

This chain links TRBV27 with TRBJ2-5; D perhaps matches TRBD1 (6 bases). The J call may not be correct, given that the DNA end is closer to TRBJ2-7. The CDR3 is 13 amino acids. CDR1 and CDR2 from the germline V gene are MNHEY and SMNVEV (reference sequence). CDR3 bases: TGTGCCAGCAGTTTTCAGGGGCCCTACGAGCAGTACTTC. It encodes CASSFQGPYEQYF.

The rearrangement links TRBV4-3 to TRBJ2-1; TRBD1 aligns across 9 bases. V lost 0 bases to trimming and J lost 2 bases; unmatched junction nucleotides: 2. The CDR3 contains 16 residues. From germline, CDR1 is LGHNA and CDR2 YSLEER. The CDR3 DNA sequence: TGCGCCAGCAGCCAAGATACAGGGGGCGCCTACAATGAGCAGTTCTTC. It is translated as CASSQDTGGAYNEQFF.

The V and J genes are TRBV27 and TRBJ1-1; the D gene is possibly TRBD1 (6 bases). The CDR3 consists of 13 residues. V lost 3 bases and J 4 bases, leaving 9 bases between the germline ends. Germline V gene data show CDR1 as MNHEY and CDR2 as SMNVEV (reference sequence). The CDR3 DNA reads TGTGCCAGCAGTTTGGGGGCCAGCACTGAAGCTTTCTTT. Protein: CASSLGASTEAFF.

A single count supports this clone. This sequence joins TRBV18 and TRBJ1-5; D gene uncertain. Trimming pared 2 bases from V and 6 bases from J, leaving 17 bases between. CDR1 and CDR2 (germline): KGHSH, LQKENI. This CDR3 has 16 amino acids. The CDR3 nucleotides read TGTGCCAGCTCACCATTCCGGGGATCGTTAGTTCAGCCCCAGCATTTT. Protein sequence: CASSPFRGSLVQPQHF.